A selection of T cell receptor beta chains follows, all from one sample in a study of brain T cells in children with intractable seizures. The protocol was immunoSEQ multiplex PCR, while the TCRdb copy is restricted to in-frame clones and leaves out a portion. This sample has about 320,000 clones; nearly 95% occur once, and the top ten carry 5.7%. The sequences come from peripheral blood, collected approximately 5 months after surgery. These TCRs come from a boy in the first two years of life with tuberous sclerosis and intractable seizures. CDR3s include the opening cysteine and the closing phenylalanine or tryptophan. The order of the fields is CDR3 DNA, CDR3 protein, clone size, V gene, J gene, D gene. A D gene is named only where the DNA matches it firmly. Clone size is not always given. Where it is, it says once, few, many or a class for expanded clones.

cdr3_nt: TGTGCCTGCGTTAGGGGGTTCACAGATACGCAGTATTTT
cdr3_aa: CACVRGFTDTQYF
clone_size: .
v_call: TRBV6-5
j_call: TRBJ2-3
d_call: .

cdr3_nt: TGTGCCACCAGTGATTTAGCAGGGTTTGGAAACACCATATATTTT
cdr3_aa: CATSDLAGFGNTIYF
clone_size: .
v_call: TRBV24-1
j_call: TRBJ1-3
d_call: .

cdr3_nt: TGTGCCAGCAGCTTAAGGGTGGGAGGGAATCCGAACTATGGCTACACCTTC
cdr3_aa: CASSLRVGGNPNYGYTF
clone_size: once
v_call: TRBV7-3
j_call: TRBJ1-2
d_call: .

cdr3_nt: TGTGCCAGCAGCTTCTTAGTTGGGGCCAGCTCCTACGAGCAGTACTTC
cdr3_aa: CASSFLVGASSYEQYF
clone_size: .
v_call: TRBV5-5
j_call: TRBJ2-7
d_call: .

cdr3_nt: TGTGCCAGCAGTATCCCCGACGGACAGGCCAACCCTTGGGAGACCCAGTACTTC
cdr3_aa: CASSIPDGQANPWETQYF
clone_size: .
v_call: TRBV27
j_call: TRBJ2-5
d_call: TRBD1

cdr3_nt: TGTGCCACCAGTGATTTGGGCGGGAGTGATCACTCCTACAATGAGCAGTTCTTC
cdr3_aa: CATSDLGGSDHSYNEQFF
clone_size: .
v_call: TRBV24-1
j_call: TRBJ2-1
d_call: TRBD2

cdr3_nt: TGTGCCAGCAGCTGGGGACAGAAGAATTCACCCCTCCACTTT
cdr3_aa: CASSWGQKNSPLHF
clone_size: .
v_call: TRBV7-9
j_call: TRBJ1-6
d_call: TRBD1

cdr3_nt: TGTGCCAGCAGTTTATCTCCCGGGGGGGATACGCAGTATTTT
cdr3_aa: CASSLSPGGDTQYF
clone_size: .
v_call: TRBV27
j_call: TRBJ2-3
d_call: TRBD2

cdr3_nt: TGTGCCAGCACGGAAACAGGGTCCTCCGAGAGGACCCAGTACTTC
cdr3_aa: CASTETGSSERTQYF
clone_size: .
v_call: TRBV6-6
j_call: TRBJ2-5
d_call: .

cdr3_nt: TGTGCCACCAGTGAAACAGGGGGCGATTCCTACGAGCAGTACTTC
cdr3_aa: CATSETGGDSYEQYF
clone_size: once
v_call: TRBV24-1
j_call: TRBJ2-7
d_call: TRBD1

cdr3_nt: TGTGCCAGCAGCAAGGACAGGCACGAGCAGTACTTC
cdr3_aa: CASSKDRHEQYF
clone_size: .
v_call: TRBV21-1
j_call: TRBJ2-7
d_call: .

cdr3_nt: TGTGCCAGCAGCGGTCCTCCGGGACGGAGGTACGAGCAGTACTTC
cdr3_aa: CASSGPPGRRYEQYF
clone_size: .
v_call: TRBV11-2
j_call: TRBJ2-7
d_call: .

cdr3_nt: TGCGCCAGCAGCCAAGACGGGAACAGGGGACGGAATTCACCCCTCCACTTT
cdr3_aa: CASSQDGNRGRNSPLHF
clone_size: .
v_call: TRBV4-1
j_call: TRBJ1-6
d_call: TRBD1

cdr3_nt: TGTGCCAGCAGCACGGGGACCCCACTGGTCAATGAGCAGTTCTTC
cdr3_aa: CASSTGTPLVNEQFF
clone_size: .
v_call: TRBV9
j_call: TRBJ2-1
d_call: .

cdr3_nt: TGTGCCACCAGCAGAGACGAACCTTACACCGGGGAGCTGTTTTTT
cdr3_aa: CATSRDEPYTGELFF
clone_size: once
v_call: TRBV15
j_call: TRBJ2-2
d_call: .

cdr3_nt: TGTGCCAGCACCCCATCCGGGACTAGCGGTTACAATGAGCAGTTCTTC
cdr3_aa: CASTPSGTSGYNEQFF
clone_size: once
v_call: TRBV25-1
j_call: TRBJ2-1
d_call: TRBD2

cdr3_nt: TGCGCCAGCGGACCTAGCGGGAGATGGGGAGAGACCCAGTACTTC
cdr3_aa: CASGPSGRWGETQYF
clone_size: .
v_call: TRBV5-1
j_call: TRBJ2-5
d_call: TRBD2

cdr3_nt: TGCGCCAGCAGTGAGTCGGGGGTGGTAGCAGATACGCAGTATTTT
cdr3_aa: CASSESGVVADTQYF
clone_size: .
v_call: TRBV10-2
j_call: TRBJ2-3
d_call: .

cdr3_nt: TGTGCCAGCAGCTTAGGGCAGGGGGCTGGCTACACCTTC
cdr3_aa: CASSLGQGAGYTF
clone_size: .
v_call: TRBV7-2
j_call: TRBJ1-2
d_call: TRBD1

cdr3_nt: TGTGCCAGCAGTTCGGGACTGGCTGGAAACACCATATATTTT
cdr3_aa: CASSSGLAGNTIYF
clone_size: .
v_call: TRBV6-5
j_call: TRBJ1-3
d_call: .

cdr3_nt: TGTGCCACCTGGGGGTGGGGGGGCTCTGGAAACACCATATATTTT
cdr3_aa: CATWGWGGSGNTIYF
clone_size: .
v_call: TRBV28
j_call: TRBJ1-3
d_call: .

cdr3_nt: TGTGCCAGCAGCTTGGGAGGGAGTTCACCCCTCCACTTT
cdr3_aa: CASSLGGSSPLHF
clone_size: .
v_call: TRBV5-4
j_call: TRBJ1-6
d_call: .

cdr3_nt: TGCGCCAGCAGCTCCCGGGACAGGGGAGAGACCCAGTACTTC
cdr3_aa: CASSSRDRGETQYF
clone_size: .
v_call: TRBV5-1
j_call: TRBJ2-5
d_call: TRBD1

cdr3_nt: TGTGCCAGCAGAAACAGGGGGAAGACTGAAGCTTTCTTT
cdr3_aa: CASRNRGKTEAFF
clone_size: .
v_call: TRBV6-5
j_call: TRBJ1-1
d_call: TRBD1

cdr3_nt: TGTGCCAGCAGTTTATTTGGGCTCGAGCAGTACTTC
cdr3_aa: CASSLFGLEQYF
clone_size: .
v_call: TRBV12-3/TRBV12-4
j_call: TRBJ2-7
d_call: .

cdr3_nt: TGCGCCAGCAGCCGAAACAGGGGGGGGAACACTGAAGCTTTCTTT
cdr3_aa: CASSRNRGGNTEAFF
clone_size: .
v_call: TRBV10-2
j_call: TRBJ1-1
d_call: TRBD1

cdr3_nt: TGTGCCAGCAGCTTAGGAGCCGGGGCCAACGTCCTGACTTTC
cdr3_aa: CASSLGAGANVLTF
clone_size: once
v_call: TRBV7-2
j_call: TRBJ2-6
d_call: .

cdr3_nt: TGCGCCAGCAGCCCGACAGGGGGATTAGGCTACACCTTC
cdr3_aa: CASSPTGGLGYTF
clone_size: few
v_call: TRBV5-1
j_call: TRBJ1-2
d_call: TRBD1

cdr3_nt: TGTGCCAGCAGCCCCTGGGAGGAGGAGACCCAGTACTTC
cdr3_aa: CASSPWEEETQYF
clone_size: .
v_call: TRBV3-1/TRBV3-2
j_call: TRBJ2-5
d_call: .

cdr3_nt: TGTGCCAGCAGTACCCCCGGTGCGGGAGAAGGTGAGCAGTTCTTC
cdr3_aa: CASSTPGAGEGEQFF
clone_size: .
v_call: TRBV25-1
j_call: TRBJ2-1
d_call: TRBD2

cdr3_nt: TGTGCCAGCACACGAGAAGATACGCAGTATTTT
cdr3_aa: CASTREDTQYF
clone_size: .
v_call: TRBV11-2
j_call: TRBJ2-3
d_call: .

cdr3_nt: TGTGCCTGGAGTGTACGGGGGGCAGGCTACGAGCAGTACTTC
cdr3_aa: CAWSVRGAGYEQYF
clone_size: .
v_call: TRBV30
j_call: TRBJ2-7
d_call: .

cdr3_nt: TGTGCCAGCAGTGAAGCGTGGAGCGGCTACACCTTC
cdr3_aa: CASSEAWSGYTF
clone_size: .
v_call: TRBV6-1
j_call: TRBJ1-2
d_call: .

cdr3_nt: TGTGCCAGCAAGGGGGACCAAGAGACCCAGTACTTC
cdr3_aa: CASKGDQETQYF
clone_size: .
v_call: TRBV12-3/TRBV12-4
j_call: TRBJ2-5
d_call: .

cdr3_nt: TGCAGTGCTAGTACGGGGCAGGGCTATGGCTACACCTTC
cdr3_aa: CSASTGQGYGYTF
clone_size: .
v_call: TRBV20-1
j_call: TRBJ1-2
d_call: .

cdr3_nt: TGTGCCAGCAGCTTCTCAGCCCTGACGAGGGGGGACTCCTACGAGCAGTACTTC
cdr3_aa: CASSFSALTRGDSYEQYF
clone_size: .
v_call: TRBV11-2
j_call: TRBJ2-7
d_call: .

cdr3_nt: TGTGCCAGCTCACCACTAACCAACACCGGGGAGCTGTTTTTT
cdr3_aa: CASSPLTNTGELFF
clone_size: .
v_call: TRBV18
j_call: TRBJ2-2
d_call: .

cdr3_nt: TGTGCCAGCAGCCAAGAAGAGCAGGGTTTTTGGGAAAAACTGTTTTTT
cdr3_aa: CASSQEEQGFWEKLFF
clone_size: .
v_call: TRBV4-2
j_call: TRBJ1-4
d_call: .

cdr3_nt: TGCGCCAGCAGCTTGTCTCCAGGGCGGGGTGAAAAACTGTTTTTT
cdr3_aa: CASSLSPGRGEKLFF
clone_size: .
v_call: TRBV5-1
j_call: TRBJ1-4
d_call: .

cdr3_nt: TGTGCCTGGACTCCCCCTGGGCTCTTGTGGACTGAAGCTTTCTTT
cdr3_aa: CAWTPPGLLWTEAFF
clone_size: .
v_call: TRBV30
j_call: TRBJ1-1
d_call: .

cdr3_nt: TGTGCCAGCAGCAGATCCGGGACTAGCGGGTCTACCGGGGAGCTGTTTTTT
cdr3_aa: CASSRSGTSGSTGELFF
clone_size: few
v_call: TRBV7-2
j_call: TRBJ2-2
d_call: TRBD2

cdr3_nt: TGTGCCAGCACCCCACTGGGGGGGACGAATGAAAAACTGTTTTTT
cdr3_aa: CASTPLGGTNEKLFF
clone_size: .
v_call: TRBV7-6
j_call: TRBJ1-4
d_call: .